These 25 T cell receptor beta chains originate from one sample sequenced in a study of blood T cell repertoires in COVID-19. Produced via immunoSEQ multiplex PCR; TCRdb's table is partial and in-frame only. The table shows about 190,000 clones, with more than 75% occurring only once. Sequencing input: peripheral blood. The source of these receptors is a man aged 40-49 years with active or convalescent COVID-19.

The J gene is TRBJ2-3, the V gene TRBV5-4; 9 bases match TRBD2. After removal of 3 bases from V and 3 bases from J, the junction contained 11 bases not matched to a gene. Germline-derived CDR1 and CDR2 are SGHNT and YYREEE (reference sequence). This CDR3 is 17 amino acids long. The CDR3 is CASSSPLGGGGTDTQYF. CDR3 sequence (DNA): TGTGCCAGCAGCTCCCCCTTGGGCGGGGGGGGAACAGATACGCAGTATTTT.

The DNA for the CDR3 is TGCAGCGTTGAGGAGGATGGCTACACCTTC. Translating it yields CSVEEDGYTF. The chain couples TRBV29-1 to TRBJ1-2, with D hard to call. The CDR3 sequence is 10 residues long. From germline, CDR1 is SQVTM and CDR2 ANQGSEA. V lost 3 bases, J lost 6 bases, and 5 bases lay in between.

The chain combines TRBV11-3 with TRBJ2-3; D is unresolved. This CDR3 contains 13 residues. Trimming removed 1 base at V and 4 bases at J, with 6 bases between. Germline CDR1 reads SGHNT; CDR2 reads YENEEA. This CDR3 reads CASSLGQSDTQYF. CDR3 in DNA: TGTGCCAGCAGCTTAGGACAATCAGATACGCAGTATTTT.

The chain joins TRBV4-3 to TRBJ1-5; maybe TRBD1 (5 bases). CDR3 length: 15 residues. Trimming stripped 0 bases from V and 5 bases from J, with 11 bases between. From germline, CDR1 is LGHNA and CDR2 YSLEER. The CDR3, as DNA: TGCGCCAGCAGCCAAGATACAGGCAGCTATCAGCCCCAGCATTTT. Amino acids: CASSQDTGSYQPQHF.

The chain recombines TRBV28 with TRBJ2-5; TRBD2 aligns across 10 bases. The CDR3 extends over 17 amino acids. Germline V gene data show CDR1 as MDHEN and CDR2 as SYDVKM. Trimming removed 5 bases from V and 2 bases from J; junction bases left unmatched: 11. CDR3 sequence: CASSPNGLADLQETQYF. The DNA of the CDR3 is TGTGCCAGCAGTCCGAACGGACTAGCGGACCTACAAGAGACCCAGTACTTC.

The chain employs TRBV7-2 and TRBJ2-7, with 7 bases fitting TRBD1. The V gene's germline CDR1 is SGHTA and CDR2 FQGNSA. Trimming took 7 bases from V and 3 from J; bases not matched to a gene: 6. The length of the CDR3 is 13 residues. The CDR3 bases are TGTGCCAGCACCGAGGGGGCGCGCTACGAGCAGTACTTC. Protein: CASTEGARYEQYF.

This clone was detected once. The chain has TRBV4-1 and TRBJ2-3; D uncertain. Germline CDR1 reads MGHRA; CDR2 reads YSYEKL. The CDR3 is 13 amino acids. Trimming shortened V by 4 bases and J by 2 bases, and 7 bases separated the two germline ends. CDR3 in amino acids: CASSPLYTDTQYF. The CDR3 DNA follows: TGCGCCAGCAGCCCCCTGTACACAGATACGCAGTATTTT.

V and J are TRBV4-2 and TRBJ2-2; D is possibly TRBD2 (6 bases). CDR1 is LGHNA, CDR2 YNFKEQ, per germline. Trimming stripped 0 bases from V and 6 bases from J, with 14 bases between. CDR3 length: 16 residues. The CDR3 DNA follows: TGTGCCAGCAGCCAAGAGACGGGTAGGGAGGCCGGGGAGCTGTTTTTT. Its protein is CASSQETGREAGELFF.

The genes are TRBV11-3 and TRBJ2-1; 10 nucleotides line up with TRBD1. Trimming cost V 3 bases and J 11 bases; bases outside gene matches: 19. The CDR3 totals 18 residues. CDR1 and CDR2 (germline): SGHNT, YENEEA. The CDR3 region is CASSLGPSSGTGAYQQFF. The CDR3 DNA reads TGTGCCAGCAGCTTGGGTCCAAGCTCCGGGACAGGGGCCTATCAGCAGTTCTTC. The whole variable domain, remainder taken from reference TRBV11-3 and TRBJ2-1, is EAGVVQSPRYKIIEKKQPVAFWCNPISGHNTLYWYLQNLGQGPELLIRYENEEAVDDSQLPKDRFSAERLKGVDSTLKIQPAELGDSAVYLCASSLGPSSGTGAYQQFFGPGTRLTVL.

The V gene is TRBV14, the J gene TRBJ2-1; D perhaps matches TRBD2 (5 bases). Germline CDR1 reads SGHDN; CDR2 reads FVKESK. V was clipped by 0 bases and J by 2 bases, with 11 bases between them. This CDR3 has 16 residues. Here the CDR3 DNA reads TGTGCCAGCAGCCAAGATTCGGGGATGGCCTACAATGAGCAGTTCTTC. Translating it yields CASSQDSGMAYNEQFF.

The genes are TRBV6-5 and TRBJ1-5; 8 bases line up with TRBD1. The ends lost 7 bases at V and 2 bases at J; junction bases unmatched: 7. The CDR3 is made up of 15 amino acids. The germline CDR1 and CDR2 sequences are MNHEY and SVGAGI. The CDR3 here is CASKDRGGGNQPQHF. The CDR3 DNA reads TGTGCCAGCAAAGACAGGGGTGGCGGCAATCAGCCCCAGCATTTT.

On this clone itself: Other DNA sequences in the sample encode the same CDR3. This chain connects TRBV7-9 to TRBJ1-4, with 8 positions matching TRBD1. The CDR3 contains 14 residues. The V and J ends lost 5 bases and 4 bases, in that order; junction bases with no gene match: 3. Germline V gives CDR1 SEHNR, CDR2 FQNEAQ (reference sequence). The CDR3 reads CASSPTGGNEKLFF. DNA of the CDR3: TGTGCCAGCAGCCCCACAGGGGGTAATGAAAAACTGTTTTTT. Combining the CDR3 with reference TRBV7-9 and TRBJ1-4 gives the whole variable domain DTGVSQNPRHKITKRGQNVTFRCDPISEHNRLYWYRQTLGQGPEFLTYFQNEAQLEKSRLLSDRFSAERPKGSFSTLEIQRTEQGDSAMYLCASSPTGGNEKLFFGSGTQLSVL.

The chain uses TRBV2 and TRBJ1-1; no definite D call. The germline V gene has CDR1 SNHLY and CDR2 FYNNEI. The CDR3 totals 14 residues. V was trimmed by 4 bases and J by 6 bases, leaving 15 bases between them. This CDR3 is CASSVQSGSAEAFF. CDR3 coding DNA: TGTGCCAGCAGTGTTCAGTCGGGAAGTGCTGAAGCTTTCTTT.

Here the CDR3 reads CASSLGQGGEKLFF. As DNA, the CDR3 is TGCGCCAGCAGCTTGGGACAGGGTGGTGAAAAACTGTTTTTT. The chain employs TRBV5-1 and TRBJ1-4; 7 bases align to TRBD1. This CDR3 is 14 amino acids long. Germline assignment: CDR1 SGHRS and CDR2 YFSETQ. The trim removed 0 bases at V and 7 bases at J, leaving 3 bases unmatched. Full variable domain (outside the CDR3, taken from reference TRBV5-1 and TRBJ1-4): KAGVTQTPRYLIKTRGQQVTLSCSPISGHRSVSWYQQTPGQGLQFLFEYFSETQRNKGNFPGRFSGRQFSNSRSEMNVSTLELGDSALYLCASSLGQGGEKLFFGSGTQLSVL.

CDR3 sequence reads: CASSQDRAVASGYTF. The DNA for the CDR3 is TGCGCCAGCAGCCAAGACAGGGCGGTTGCTTCTGGCTACACCTTC. The J gene is TRBJ1-2, the V gene TRBV4-3, with D possibly matching TRBD1 (5 bases). The CDR3 is 15 amino acids. CDR1 and CDR2 (germline): LGHNA, YSLEER. V dropped 0 bases and J dropped 7 bases, with 15 bases sitting between them.

The chain combines TRBV19 with TRBJ2-1; 9 nucleotides agree with TRBD1. The CDR3 runs to 15 residues. Germline CDR1 is LNHDA and CDR2 is SQIVND (reference sequence). With 2 bases clipped from V and 8 bases from J, the junction kept 7 bases outside the gene matches. The CDR3 coding sequence is TGTGCCAGTAGTATAAGCGGACAGGGGTGGGATGAGCAGTTCTTC. Its protein is CASSISGQGWDEQFF.

In its sample, this clone was seen a few times. The chain is built from TRBV5-6 and TRBJ1-6; 9 bases are shared with TRBD1. This CDR3 region has 13 residues. From germline, CDR1 is SGHDT and CDR2 YYEEEE. Losses at the gene ends were 5 bases for V and 9 bases for J; bases not matched to a gene: 3. As DNA, the CDR3 is TGTGCCAGCAGGAGGGACAGGGCTTCACCCCTCCACTTT. Translating it yields CASRRDRASPLHF.

This sequence joins TRBV6-5 and TRBJ2-7; 8 bases fit TRBD1. Germline loops: CDR1 MNHEY, CDR2 SVGAGI. The V gene end was trimmed by 3 bases and the J gene end by 4 bases; junction bases not matched to a gene: 5. The CDR3 has 14 amino acids. CDR3 loop: CASSYGQGWYEQYF. CDR3 bases: TGTGCCAGCAGTTATGGACAGGGTTGGTACGAGCAGTACTTC.

The CDR3 reads CASSEYGRGHRADTQYF. In DNA form, the CDR3 reads TGTGCCAGCAGTGAATATGGGAGGGGCCATCGGGCAGATACGCAGTATTTT. This chain links TRBV25-1 with TRBJ2-3; TRBD2 agrees at 7 bases. The CDR3 runs 17 residues. J was trimmed by 4 bases and V by 0 bases; bases with no gene match: 10. The V gene's germline CDR1 is MGHDK and CDR2 SYGVNS.

This clone was observed a handful of times. The chain uses TRBV21-1 and TRBJ1-5. TRBV21-1 is marked as a pseudogene. CDR3 length: 14 residues. The CDR3 is CASSDPGGDQPQHF. The CDR3 bases are TGTGCCAGCAGCGATCCGGGAGGGGATCAGCCCCAGCATTTT.

The V and J genes are TRBV5-1 and TRBJ2-3; 9 bases align to TRBD1. The germline CDR1 and CDR2 sequences are SGHRS and YFSETQ. This CDR3 has 15 amino acids. V lost 4 bases, J lost 2 bases, and 5 bases stayed unmatched. The CDR3 loop reads CASSLGTGYTDTQYF. The DNA of the CDR3 is TGCGCCAGCAGCCTCGGGACAGGGTACACAGATACGCAGTATTTT.

CDR3 loop: CASSPGTAGFNGNEKLFF. CDR3 in DNA: TGTGCCAGCAGCCCGGGGACAGCCGGATTCAACGGGAATGAAAAACTGTTTTTT. The V gene is TRBV9, the J gene TRBJ1-4; 7 bases are a match to TRBD1. This CDR3 has 18 amino acids. Germline CDR1 reads SGDLS; CDR2 reads YYNGEE. The J segment lost 5 bases and the V segment lost 4 bases, leaving 17 bases of the junction unmatched.

This rearrangement joins TRBV4-2 to TRBJ1-1; 8 bases line up with TRBD1. Trimming removed 4 bases from V and 1 base from J; junction bases left unmatched: 8. Looked up from germline, CDR1 is LGHNA and CDR2 is YNFKEQ. The length of the CDR3 is 16 residues. The CDR3 sequence is CASSRVTGGENTEAFF. The CDR3 DNA reads as TGTGCCAGCAGCCGTGTTACAGGGGGGGAGAACACTGAAGCTTTCTTT.

V gene TRBV12-3 or TRBV12-4 combines with J gene TRBJ1-2; the D gene is possibly TRBD1 (5 bases). This CDR3 is built from 13 residues. Trimming shortened V by 10 bases and J by 4 bases, and 16 bases separated the two germline ends. The CDR3 loop is CATSGGASYGYTF. The CDR3 DNA follows: TGTGCCACCTCCGGCGGGGCCAGCTATGGCTACACCTTC.

The V and J genes are TRBV7-2 and TRBJ2-7; TRBD1 agrees at 7 bases. Germline-derived CDR1 and CDR2 are SGHTA and FQGNSA. The CDR3 runs 14 residues. J lost 4 bases, V lost 2 bases, and 5 bases had no gene match. The CDR3 region is CASSLSQGVYEQYF. In DNA form, the CDR3 reads TGTGCCAGCAGCTTAAGCCAGGGGGTGTACGAGCAGTACTTC.